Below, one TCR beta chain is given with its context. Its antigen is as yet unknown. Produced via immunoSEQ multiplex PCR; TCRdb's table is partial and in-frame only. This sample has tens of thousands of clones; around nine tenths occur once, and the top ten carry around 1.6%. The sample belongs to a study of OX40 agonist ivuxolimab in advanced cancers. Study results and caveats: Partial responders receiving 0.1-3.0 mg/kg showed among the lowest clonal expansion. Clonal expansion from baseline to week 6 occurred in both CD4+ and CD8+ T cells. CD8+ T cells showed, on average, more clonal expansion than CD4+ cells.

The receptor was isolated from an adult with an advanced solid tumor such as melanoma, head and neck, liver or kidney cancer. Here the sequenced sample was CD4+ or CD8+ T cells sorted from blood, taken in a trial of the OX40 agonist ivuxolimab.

CDR3 sequence (DNA): TGCAGCGTTGCTGAGACAGGGCTTCGGGAAAAACTGTTTTTT. This gives the protein CSVAETGLREKLFF. The V and J genes are TRBV29-1 and TRBJ1-4; 7 positions match TRBD1. V lost 4 bases, J lost 8 bases, and 10 bases stayed unmatched. The CDR3 is made up of 14 amino acids. Germline CDR1 is SQVTM and CDR2 is ANQGSEA.